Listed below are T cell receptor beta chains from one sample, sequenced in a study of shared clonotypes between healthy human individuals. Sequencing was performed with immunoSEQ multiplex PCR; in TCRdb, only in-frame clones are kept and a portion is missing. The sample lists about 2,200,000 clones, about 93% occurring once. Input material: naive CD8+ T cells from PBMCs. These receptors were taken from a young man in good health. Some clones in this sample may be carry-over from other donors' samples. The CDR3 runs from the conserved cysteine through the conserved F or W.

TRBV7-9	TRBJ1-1	CASSYTGFKPIWAEAFF
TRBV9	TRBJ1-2	CASSVSPDGRGRDYGYTF
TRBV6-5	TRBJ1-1	CASSYSPGTEAFF
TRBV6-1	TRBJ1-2	CASSEFVGGYTF
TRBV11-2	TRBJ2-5	CASSPGLNQETQYF
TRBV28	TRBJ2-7	CASIAEGGWVYEQYF
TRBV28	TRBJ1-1	CASSSIRDIMNTEAFF
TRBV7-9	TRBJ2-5	CASLAGSETQYF
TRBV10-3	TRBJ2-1	CAISESGGGRISYNEQFF
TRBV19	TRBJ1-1	CASIVGAGTEAFF
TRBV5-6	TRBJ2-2	CASSFGGASTGELFF
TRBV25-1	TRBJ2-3	CASSVSGSWDTQYF
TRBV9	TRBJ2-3	CASSVQGRATDTQYF
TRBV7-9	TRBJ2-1	CASSPNLQYNEQFF
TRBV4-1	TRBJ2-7	CASSQEGTSGFYEQYF
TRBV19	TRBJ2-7	CASSPASGTVYEQYF
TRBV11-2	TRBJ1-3	CASSLRAASGNTIYF